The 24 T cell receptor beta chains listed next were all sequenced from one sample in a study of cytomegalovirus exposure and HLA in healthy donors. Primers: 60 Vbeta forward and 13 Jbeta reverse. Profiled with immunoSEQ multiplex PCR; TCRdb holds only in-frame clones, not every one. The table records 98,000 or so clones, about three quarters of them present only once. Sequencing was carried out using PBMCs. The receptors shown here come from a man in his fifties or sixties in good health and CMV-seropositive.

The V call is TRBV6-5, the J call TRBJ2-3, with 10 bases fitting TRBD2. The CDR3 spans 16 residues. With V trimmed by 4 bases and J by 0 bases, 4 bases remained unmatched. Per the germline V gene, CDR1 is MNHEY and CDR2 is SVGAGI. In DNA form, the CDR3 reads TGTGCCAGCAGTTTCAGCGGGGGGGTTAGCACAGATACGCAGTATTTT. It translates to CASSFSGGVSTDTQYF.

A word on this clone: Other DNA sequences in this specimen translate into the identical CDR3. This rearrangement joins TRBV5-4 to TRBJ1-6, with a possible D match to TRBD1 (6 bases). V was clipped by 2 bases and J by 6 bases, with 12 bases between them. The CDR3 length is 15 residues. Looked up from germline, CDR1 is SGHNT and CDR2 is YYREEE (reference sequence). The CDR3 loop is CASSLGGVGNSPLHF. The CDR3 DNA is TGTGCCAGCAGCTTAGGGGGGGTGGGTAATTCACCCCTCCACTTT.

DNA of the CDR3: TGTGCCAGCATACAAAGGACCCGCCAGGGCCAAAGCTCCTATAATTCACCCCTCCACTTT. It codes for CASIQRTRQGQSSYNSPLHF. The chain links TRBV28 to TRBJ1-6; D possibly corresponds to TRBD1 (5 bases). The V gene lost 7 bases and the J gene lost 0 bases, with 25 bases spanning the gap. CDR1 is MDHEN, CDR2 SYDVKM, per germline. The CDR3 has 20 amino acids.

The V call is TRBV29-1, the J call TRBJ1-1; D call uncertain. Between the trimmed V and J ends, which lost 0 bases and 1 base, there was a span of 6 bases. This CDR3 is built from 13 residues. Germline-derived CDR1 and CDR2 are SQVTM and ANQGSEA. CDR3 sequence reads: CSVEEHGNTEAFF. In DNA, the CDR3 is TGCAGCGTTGAAGAACATGGGAACACTGAAGCTTTCTTT. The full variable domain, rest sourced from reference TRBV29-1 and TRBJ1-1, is SAVISQKPSRDICQRGTSLTIQCQVDSQVTMMFWYRQQPGQSLTLIATANQGSEATYESGFVIDKFPISRPNLTFSTLTVSNMSPEDSSIYLCSVEEHGNTEAFFGQGTRLTVV.

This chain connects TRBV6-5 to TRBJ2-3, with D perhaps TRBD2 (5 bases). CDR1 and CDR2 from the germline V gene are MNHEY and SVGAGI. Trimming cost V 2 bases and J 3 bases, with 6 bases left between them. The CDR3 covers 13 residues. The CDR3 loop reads CASSYRETDTQYF. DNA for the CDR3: TGTGCCAGCAGTTACAGGGAGACAGATACGCAGTATTTT.

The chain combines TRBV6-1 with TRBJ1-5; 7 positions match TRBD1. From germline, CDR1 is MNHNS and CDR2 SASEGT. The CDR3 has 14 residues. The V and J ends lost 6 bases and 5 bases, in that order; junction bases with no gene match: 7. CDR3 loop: CASRPTGLDQPQHF. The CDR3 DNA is TGTGCCAGCAGGCCGACAGGGTTAGATCAGCCCCAGCATTTT.

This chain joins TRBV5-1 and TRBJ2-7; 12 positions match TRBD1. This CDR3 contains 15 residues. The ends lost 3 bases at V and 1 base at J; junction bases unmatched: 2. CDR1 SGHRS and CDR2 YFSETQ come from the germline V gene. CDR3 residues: CASSSGQGASYEQYF. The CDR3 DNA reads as TGCGCCAGCAGCTCGGGACAGGGGGCATCCTACGAGCAGTACTTC.

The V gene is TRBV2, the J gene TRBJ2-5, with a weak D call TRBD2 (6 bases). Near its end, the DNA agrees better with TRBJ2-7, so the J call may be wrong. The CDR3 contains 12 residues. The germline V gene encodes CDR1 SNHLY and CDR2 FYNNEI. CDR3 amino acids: CASTGLSYEQYF. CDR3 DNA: TGTGCCAGCACTGGACTATCCTACGAGCAGTACTTC.

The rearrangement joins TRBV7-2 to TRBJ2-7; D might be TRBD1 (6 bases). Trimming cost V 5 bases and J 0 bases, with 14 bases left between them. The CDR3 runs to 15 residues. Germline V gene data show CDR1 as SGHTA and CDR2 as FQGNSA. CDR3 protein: CASSVLKGDSYEQYF. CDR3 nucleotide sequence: TGTGCCAGCAGCGTCCTGAAGGGGGACTCCTACGAGCAGTACTTC. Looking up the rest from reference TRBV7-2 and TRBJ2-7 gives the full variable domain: GAGVSQSPSNKVTEKGKDVELRCDPISGHTALYWYRQSLGQGLEFLIYFQGNSAPDKSGLPSDRFSAERTGGSVSTLTIQRTQQEDSAVYLCASSVLKGDSYEQYFGPGTRLTVT.

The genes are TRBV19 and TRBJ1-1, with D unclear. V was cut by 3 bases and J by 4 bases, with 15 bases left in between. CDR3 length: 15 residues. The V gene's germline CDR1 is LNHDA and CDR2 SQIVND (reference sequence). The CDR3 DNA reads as TGTGCCAGTAGTATGGGCGATCGGGGAGCCACTGAAGCTTTCTTT. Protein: CASSMGDRGATEAFF.

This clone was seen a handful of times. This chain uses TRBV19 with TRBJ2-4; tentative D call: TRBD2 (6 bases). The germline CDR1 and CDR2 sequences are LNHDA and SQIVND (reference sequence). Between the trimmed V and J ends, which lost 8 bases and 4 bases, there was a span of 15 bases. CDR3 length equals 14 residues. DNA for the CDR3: TGTGCCAGTGGGAGGTCCGCAGCTAAAAACATTCAGTACTTC. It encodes CASGRSAAKNIQYF. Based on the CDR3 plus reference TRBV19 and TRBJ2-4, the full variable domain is DGGITQSPKYLFRKEGQNVTLSCEQNLNHDAMYWYRQDPGQGLRLIYYSQIVNDFQKGDIAEGYSVSREKKESFPLTVTSAQKNPTAFYLCASGRSAAKNIQYFGAGTRLSVL.

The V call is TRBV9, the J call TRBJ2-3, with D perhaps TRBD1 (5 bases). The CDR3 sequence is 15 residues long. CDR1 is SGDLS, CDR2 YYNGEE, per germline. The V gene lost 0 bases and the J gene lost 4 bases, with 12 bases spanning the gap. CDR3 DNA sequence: TGTGCCAGCAGCGTAGAAGGGGTACGGGCAGATACGCAGTATTTT. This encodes CASSVEGVRADTQYF. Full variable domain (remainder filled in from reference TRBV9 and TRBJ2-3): DSGVTQTPKHLITATGQRVTLRCSPRSGDLSVYWYQQSLDQGLQFLIQYYNGEERAKGNILERFSAQQFPDLHSELNLSSLELGDSALYFCASSVEGVRADTQYFGPGTRLTVL.

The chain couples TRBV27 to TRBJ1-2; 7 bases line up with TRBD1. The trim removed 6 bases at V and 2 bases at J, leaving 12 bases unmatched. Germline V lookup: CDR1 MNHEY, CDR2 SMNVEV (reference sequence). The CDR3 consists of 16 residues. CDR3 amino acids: CASSLSGGTVNYGYTF. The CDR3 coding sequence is TGTGCCAGCAGCCTCTCCGGAGGGACAGTGAACTATGGCTACACCTTC.

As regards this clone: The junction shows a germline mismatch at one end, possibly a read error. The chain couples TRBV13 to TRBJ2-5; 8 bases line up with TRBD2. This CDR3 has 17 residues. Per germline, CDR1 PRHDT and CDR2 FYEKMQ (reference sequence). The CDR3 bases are TGTGCCCGCAGCTTCTCCGGGGGGGCAGGAGGACAAGAGACCCAGTACTTC. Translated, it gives CARSFSGGAGGQETQYF.

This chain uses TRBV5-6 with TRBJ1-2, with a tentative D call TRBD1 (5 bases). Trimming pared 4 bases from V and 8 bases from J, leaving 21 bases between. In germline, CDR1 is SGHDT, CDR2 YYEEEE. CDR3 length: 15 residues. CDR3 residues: CASSTFNTGAYGYTF. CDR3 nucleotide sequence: TGTGCCAGCAGCACCTTCAATACAGGTGCCTACGGCTACACCTTC.

This chain's CDR3 is CASSSREGYGYTF. The CDR3 DNA follows: TGCGCCAGCAGCTCACGGGAGGGCTATGGCTACACCTTC. The chain has TRBV4-3 and TRBJ1-2; no clear D. This CDR3 region has 13 residues. Trimming removed 5 bases from V and 4 bases from J, with 11 bases in between. Germline CDR1 LGHNA, CDR2 YSLEER.

In DNA, the CDR3 is TGTGCCAGCAGACTACAGGGGACGAACACTGAAGCTTTCTTT. This encodes CASRLQGTNTEAFF. V usage is TRBV6-4 and J usage is TRBJ1-1, with 7 bases fitting TRBD1. The CDR3 spans 14 residues. CDR1 and CDR2 from the germline V gene are MRHNA and SNTAGT. Trimming at V came to 6 bases and at J to 1 base, leaving 5 bases not matched to a gene.

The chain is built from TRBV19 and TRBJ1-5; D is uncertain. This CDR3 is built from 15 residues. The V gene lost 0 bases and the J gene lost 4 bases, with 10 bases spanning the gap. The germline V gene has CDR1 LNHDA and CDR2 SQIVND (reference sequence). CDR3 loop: CASSIDTEGNQPQHF. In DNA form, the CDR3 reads TGTGCCAGTAGTATAGATACCGAGGGAAATCAGCCCCAGCATTTT. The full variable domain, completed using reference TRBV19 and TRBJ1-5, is DGGITQSPKYLFRKEGQNVTLSCEQNLNHDAMYWYRQDPGQGLRLIYYSQIVNDFQKGDIAEGYSVSREKKESFPLTVTSAQKNPTAFYLCASSIDTEGNQPQHFGDGTRLSIL.

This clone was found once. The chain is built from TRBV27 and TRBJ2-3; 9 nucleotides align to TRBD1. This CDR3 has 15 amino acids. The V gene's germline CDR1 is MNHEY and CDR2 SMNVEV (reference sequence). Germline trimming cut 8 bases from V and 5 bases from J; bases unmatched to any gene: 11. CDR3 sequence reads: CASGFSDRGGDTQYF. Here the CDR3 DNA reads TGTGCCAGCGGCTTTTCGGACAGGGGTGGAGATACGCAGTATTTT.

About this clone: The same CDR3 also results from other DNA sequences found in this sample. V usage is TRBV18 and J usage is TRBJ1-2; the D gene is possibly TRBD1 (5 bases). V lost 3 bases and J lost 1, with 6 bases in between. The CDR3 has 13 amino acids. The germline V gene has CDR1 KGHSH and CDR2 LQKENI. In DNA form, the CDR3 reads TGTGCCAGCTCACCCGACAGTAACTATGGCTACACCTTC. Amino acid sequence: CASSPDSNYGYTF.

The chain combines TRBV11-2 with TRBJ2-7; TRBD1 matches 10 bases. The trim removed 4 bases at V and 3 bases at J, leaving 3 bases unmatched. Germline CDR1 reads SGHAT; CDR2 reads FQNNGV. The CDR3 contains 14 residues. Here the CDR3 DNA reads TGTGCCAGCAGCTGGGACAGGGGCTACTACGAGCAGTACTTC. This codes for CASSWDRGYYEQYF.

The CDR3 sequence is CASSFPPLAGGFTDTQYF. The CDR3, as DNA: TGTGCCAGCAGTTTCCCGCCTTTAGCGGGGGGCTTCACAGATACGCAGTATTTT. This chain connects TRBV27 to TRBJ2-3; 10 bases map to TRBD2. The CDR3 length is 18 residues. Germline-derived CDR1 and CDR2 are MNHEY and SMNVEV (reference sequence). The junction had 11 bases not matched to a gene; V was cut back by 3 bases and J by 2 bases.

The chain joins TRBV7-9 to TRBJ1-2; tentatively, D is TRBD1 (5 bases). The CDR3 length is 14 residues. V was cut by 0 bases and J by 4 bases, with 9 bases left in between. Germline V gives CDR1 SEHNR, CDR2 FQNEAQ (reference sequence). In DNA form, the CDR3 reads TGTGCCAGCAGCTTAGCGTCCAGGGCCTATGGCTACACCTTC. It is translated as CASSLASRAYGYTF. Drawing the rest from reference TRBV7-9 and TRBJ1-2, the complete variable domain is DTGVSQNPRHKITKRGQNVTFRCDPISEHNRLYWYRQTLGQGPEFLTYFQNEAQLEKSRLLSDRFSAERPKGSFSTLEIQRTEQGDSAMYLCASSLASRAYGYTFGSGTRLTVV.

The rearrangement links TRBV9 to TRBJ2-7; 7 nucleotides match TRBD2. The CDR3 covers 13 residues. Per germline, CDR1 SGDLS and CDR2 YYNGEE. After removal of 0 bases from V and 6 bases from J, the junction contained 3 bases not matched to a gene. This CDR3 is CASSVGGRAEQYF. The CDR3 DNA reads TGTGCCAGCAGCGTAGGTGGGAGGGCCGAGCAGTACTTC.